The entry that follows covers one T cell receptor beta chain sequence. Its antigen specificity is not known. No clone much larger than this one lies a single base away; base qualities are absent. The sample originates from a study of OX40 agonist ivuxolimab in advanced cancers. For the wider study: Ivuxolimab, which targeted the costimulatory receptor OX40 (CD134), was an agonistic, fully human IgG2 monoclonal antibody. The monotherapy dose-escalation portion (N ≈ 52 patients) of the phase I ivuxolimab trial is reported in the paper. Patients were allowed to have had prior anti-PD-1, anti-PD-L1 or anti-CTLA-4 therapy, and approximately 40% of the dose-escalation patients had previously received checkpoint inhibitors. In the dose-escalation cohort, around four fifths of patients were male, and the mean age was 60 years with a range of roughly 20 to 85. Of the approximately 50 dose-escalation patients, hepatocellular carcinoma was present in around 19, melanoma in around 15, renal cell carcinoma in 9 and head and neck cancer in 9. Partial responses occurred in three dose-escalation patients: two with cutaneous melanoma and one with hepatocellular carcinoma. Peripheral TCRbeta sequencing aimed to test whether ivuxolimab altered TCR sequence diversity and caused clonal T-cell expansion. Intravenous ivuxolimab was administered to patients every 2 weeks at six dose levels: 0.01, 0.1, 0.3, 1.5, 3 and 10 mg/kg.

Patients with autoimmune disease history or receiving systemic immunosuppression were excluded from the trial. Peripheral blood for TCR sequencing was collected from all dose cohorts at baseline, on cycle 4 day 1, and on cycle 7 day 1. Samples came from an open-label, multicenter, first-in-human phase I dose-escalation trial of ivuxolimab. The trial enrolled adults with locally advanced or metastatic head and neck squamous cell, hepatocellular, melanoma or renal cell carcinoma. Before TCR sequencing, CD4+ and CD8+ T cells were separately sorted from peripheral blood. For sequencing of the TCRbeta CDR3 region, genomic DNA was extracted from the sorted cells. The immunoSEQ Assay was used to sequence the TCRbeta CDR3 regions. The table was pulled from immuneACCESS by TCRdb, which kept in-frame rearrangements only. Such tables lose some clones; where checked, under half of the loss comes from unresolved V genes, and the rest has no known cause. The sample data list fewer than 85,000 clones, and 80% to 90% of these were observed just once. 0.76% of the sample goes to the ten largest clones.

Beyond this particular receptor, the publication reports: At doses from 0.1 to 3.0 mg/kg, clonal expansion was seen in both CD4+ and CD8+ blood T cells between baseline and week 6. The antigen specificity of the clonally expanded peripheral T cells was not determined. In the 0.1-3.0 mg/kg groups, partial responders were among the patients with the lowest normalized peripheral clonal expansion, particularly in CD8+ T cells. After ivuxolimab, CD8+ T cells had more expanded clones than CD4+ T cells on average. Low levels of normalized T-cell clonal expansion were also seen in some patients who did not respond.

The germline V gene supplies CDR1 SGHTA and CDR2 FQGTGA. Measured from the cysteine to the phenylalanine, the CDR3 is 13 residues long. Of all the DNA, just the CDR3 is kept, 39 bases in frame from base 1. V is clipped by 1 base and J by 5 bases, and the sequence between their germline boundaries is 7 bases long. The sample was CD4+ or CD8+ T cells sorted from blood, taken in a trial of the OX40 agonist ivuxolimab. The TCR originated in an adult with an advanced solid tumor such as melanoma, head and neck, liver or kidney cancer. The chain links TRBV7-3 with TRBJ2-3, with no confidently assigned D gene. The nucleotide sequence is given as TGTGCCAGCAGCTTAATGATGGAAGATACGCAGTATTTT. Its amino acids are CASSLMMEDTQYF.